The rows below give T cell receptor beta chains drawn from one sample of a study of cytomegalovirus exposure and HLA in healthy donors. Assay used: immunoSEQ multiplex PCR; TCRdb lists only in-frame clones, some missing. The data show about 150,000 clones, 75% to 90% seen once. The sample consisted of PBMCs. These receptors originate from a man younger than 35 in good health and CMV-seropositive. Each CDR3 is given with its conserved first and last residue. D genes are given only for firm matches. For some rows the clone size is stated as once, few or many, or as a class when expanded; others skip it.

size	V	D	J	CDR3	DNA
.	TRBV7-9	.	TRBJ2-7	CASSSAGRAHEQYF	TGTGCCAGCAGCTCCGCTGGCAGGGCCCACGAGCAGTACTTC
.	TRBV5-1	TRBD1	TRBJ2-2	CASSGNITGTVNTGELFF	TGCGCCAGCAGCGGGAACATTACCGGGACAGTGAACACCGGGGAGCTGTTTTTT
.	TRBV7-2	TRBD1	TRBJ2-3	CASSLDWTGGIADTQYF	TGTGCCAGCAGCTTAGATTGGACAGGGGGCATCGCAGATACGCAGTATTTT
.	TRBV7-8	TRBD2	TRBJ2-3	CASSLAEQITDTQYF	TGTGCCAGCAGCCTAGCGGAGCAAATCACAGATACGCAGTATTTT
.	TRBV7-2	TRBD1	TRBJ2-7	CASSLAGLTGGVGEQYF	TGTGCCAGCAGCTTAGCGGGGTTGACAGGGGGCGTCGGCGAGCAGTACTTC
.	TRBV11-2	.	TRBJ2-5	CASSSLGSLGETQYF	TGTGCCAGCAGCTCCTTGGGGAGCCTCGGAGAGACCCAGTACTTC
once	TRBV5-3	TRBD1	TRBJ1-3	CARWRARGPGNTIYF	TGTGCCAGATGGCGCGCCAGGGGGCCAGGAAACACCATATATTTT
.	TRBV13	TRBD2	TRBJ2-7	CASSPPGGAIHEQYF	TGTGCCAGCAGCCCCCCCGGGGGGGCGATCCACGAGCAGTACTTC
few	TRBV2	.	TRBJ1-1	CASSDRQEYEAFF	TGTGCCAGCAGTGATAGACAGGAATATGAAGCTTTCTTT
.	TRBV7-3	TRBD2	TRBJ2-3	CASSKEPGLAGEKQYF	TGTGCCAGCAGCAAGGAACCGGGACTAGCGGGGGAGAAGCAGTATTTT
many	TRBV6-1	.	TRBJ2-1	CASEGVLSYNEQFF	TGTGCCAGCGAGGGGGTGTTATCCTACAATGAGCAGTTCTTC
.	TRBV11-2	TRBD1	TRBJ2-5	CASSLTGHQETQYF	TGTGCCAGCAGCTTGACAGGGCACCAAGAGACCCAGTACTTC
.	TRBV18	.	TRBJ2-3	CASSPPAAQPDTQYF	TGTGCCAGCTCACCACCTGCAGCGCAGCCGGATACGCAGTATTTT
.	TRBV10-1	TRBD1	TRBJ1-1	CAILGQAANTEAFF	TGCGCCATTCTAGGACAGGCGGCAAACACTGAAGCTTTCTTT
.	TRBV5-5	TRBD2	TRBJ2-1	CASSLLRGRSYNEQFF	TGTGCCAGCAGCTTGCTTCGCGGGAGGTCCTACAATGAGCAGTTCTTC
.	TRBV19	TRBD1	TRBJ2-7	CASTQGAGPYEQYF	TGTGCCAGTACTCAGGGGGCAGGACCCTACGAGCAGTACTTC
.	TRBV9	.	TRBJ1-2	CASSVVGQGPPYGYTF	TGTGCCAGCAGCGTAGTGGGGCAGGGCCCACCTTATGGCTACACCTTC
.	TRBV7-9	.	TRBJ1-6	CASSPTTYNSPLHF	TGTGCCAGCAGCCCGACAACCTATAATTCACCCCTCCACTTT
.	TRBV11-2	.	TRBJ2-1	CASSLDFGEYNEQFF	TGTGCCAGCAGCTTAGATTTTGGGGAGTACAATGAGCAGTTCTTC
.	TRBV20-1	.	TRBJ2-1	CSARGPNEQFF	TGCAGTGCTAGAGGGCCCAATGAGCAGTTCTTC
.	TRBV6-5	.	TRBJ2-7	CASGLNYEQYF	TGTGCCAGTGGGCTAAACTACGAGCAGTACTTC
.	TRBV4-1	.	TRBJ2-2	CASSPIGQSTGELFF	TGCGCCAGCAGCCCAATAGGACAGTCCACCGGGGAGCTGTTTTTT
.	TRBV9	.	TRBJ1-6	CASSGGGGSYSPLHF	TGTGCCAGCAGCGGGGGTGGAGGGTCCTATTCACCCCTCCACTTT
.	TRBV4-1	.	TRBJ2-7	CASSREGASSYEQYF	TGCGCCAGCAGCCGTGAAGGGGCTAGCTCCTACGAGCAGTACTTC
.	TRBV11-2	TRBD2	TRBJ2-3	CASSLSGRGARGDTQYF	TGTGCCAGCAGCTTATCCGGGCGGGGGGCCAGGGGAGATACGCAGTATTTT
.	TRBV15	TRBD1	TRBJ2-5	CATSRDRGGGETQYF	TGTGCCACCAGCAGAGATCGAGGGGGCGGGGAGACCCAGTACTTC
.	TRBV5-5	.	TRBJ1-6	CASSPDARRYNSPLHF	TGTGCCAGCAGCCCGGACGCCCGGAGGTATAATTCACCCCTCCACTTT
few	TRBV4-1	.	TRBJ1-2	CASSQPNSGYTF	TGCGCCAGCAGCCAGCCCAACAGCGGCTACACCTTC
.	TRBV7-8	.	TRBJ1-1	CASSLTSQIQRNTEAFF	TGTGCCAGCAGCTTAACGAGTCAGATCCAGCGGAACACTGAAGCTTTCTTT
.	TRBV5-1	.	TRBJ2-5	CASSLGASHQETQYF	TGCGCCAGCAGCCTGGGGGCCAGCCATCAAGAGACCCAGTACTTC
.	TRBV30	TRBD2	TRBJ2-3	CAWRWTSGRARLSTDTQYF	TGTGCCTGGAGGTGGACTAGCGGGAGGGCCAGGTTAAGCACAGATACGCAGTATTTT
.	TRBV6-1	.	TRBJ1-2	CASSPQGLGYTF	TGTGCCAGCAGCCCACAGGGTTTGGGCTACACCTTC
.	TRBV27	TRBD2	TRBJ2-3	CASSFPRDAKLAGVSTDTQYF	TGTGCCAGCAGTTTCCCTAGGGACGCAAAACTAGCGGGAGTGAGCACAGATACGCAGTATTTT
.	TRBV6-5	.	TRBJ1-1	CVVFGQLNTEAFF	TGTGTCGTCTTTGGACAGCTGAACACTGAAGCTTTCTTT
.	TRBV9	TRBD1	TRBJ2-7	CASSPGQGDPYEQYF	TGTGCCAGCAGCCCGGGACAGGGGGACCCCTACGAGCAGTACTTC
.	TRBV7-9	.	TRBJ2-3	CASSPSASTTDTQYF	TGTGCCAGCAGCCCGTCCGCTAGCACGACAGATACGCAGTATTTT
.	TRBV29-1	TRBD1	TRBJ2-1	CSATRGTGVGGNEQFF	TGCAGCGCCACGAGAGGGACAGGGGTAGGGGGCAATGAGCAGTTCTTC
.	TRBV30	TRBD1	TRBJ2-7	CAWSSRGQGAYSPYEQYF	TGTGCCTGGAGTAGTCGGGGGCAGGGGGCTTACTCCCCCTACGAGCAGTACTTC
.	TRBV7-2	.	TRBJ2-3	CASSLGTASTDTQYF	TGTGCCAGCAGCTTAGGGACAGCCAGCACAGATACGCAGTATTTT
.	TRBV20-1	.	TRBJ2-1	CSPKNRDEQFF	TGCAGTCCCAAGAACCGGGATGAGCAGTTCTTC
.	TRBV27	.	TRBJ1-2	CASSLSRGGSYTF	TGTGCCAGCAGTTTATCACGGGGAGGGAGCTACACCTTC
.	TRBV7-6	TRBD2	TRBJ2-1	CASSRTSGGGNEQFF	TGTGCCAGCAGCCGGACTAGCGGGGGGGGTAATGAGCAGTTCTTC
.	TRBV7-2	TRBD1	TRBJ1-3	CASSAGTGVHTIYF	TGTGCCAGCAGCGCCGGGACAGGGGTACACACCATATATTTT
.	TRBV4-3	TRBD1	TRBJ2-7	CASSQTRDRTYEQYF	TGCGCCAGCAGCCAAACCCGGGACAGGACCTACGAGCAGTACTTC
once	TRBV7-2	.	TRBJ2-7	CASSSWGRGQAYEQYF	TGTGCCAGCAGCTCCTGGGGCCGAGGACAAGCCTACGAGCAGTACTTC
few	TRBV7-3	TRBD2	TRBJ2-3	CASSPGTSGDTQYF	TGTGCCAGCAGCCCTGGGACTAGCGGAGATACGCAGTATTTT
.	TRBV7-6	.	TRBJ1-1	CASSLALGASEAFF	TGTGCCAGCAGCTTAGCGCTAGGGGCTAGTGAAGCTTTCTTT
.	TRBV2	.	TRBJ1-5	CASRTLQGYSNQPQHF	TGTGCCAGCAGGACCCTCCAGGGCTATAGCAATCAGCCCCAGCATTTT
.	TRBV6-6	TRBD1	TRBJ2-5	CASSFRDRVRETQYF	TGTGCCAGCAGCTTTAGAGACAGGGTTCGAGAGACCCAGTACTTC
.	TRBV6-6	.	TRBJ1-1	CASSYERQGEAFF	TGTGCCAGCAGTTACGAACGGCAGGGTGAAGCTTTCTTT
.	TRBV19	TRBD1	TRBJ1-5	CASSARSGTGVSQPQHF	TGTGCCAGTAGTGCCCGGTCCGGGACAGGGGTTAGTCAGCCCCAGCATTTT
.	TRBV6-5	TRBD2	TRBJ2-5	CASSYRSGGDQYF	TGTGCCAGCAGTTACCGTAGCGGGGGGGACCAGTACTTC
.	TRBV11-2	TRBD1	TRBJ2-7	CASRTPGTGGYEQYF	TGTGCCAGCAGGACACCTGGGACAGGGGGCTACGAGCAGTACTTC
few	TRBV7-9	TRBD1	TRBJ1-4	CASSTTGGNEKLFF	TGTGCCAGCAGTACGACAGGGGGTAATGAAAAACTGTTTTTT